This T cell receptor (beta chain) was obtained from a study of T-cell memory formation after mild COVID-19. About the research overall: TCR clusters were mostly donor specific.

General study points: There were some responding clones in pre-infection memory, which suggested that cross-reactive memory had joined.

The authors produced TCR alpha and TCR beta cDNA libraries with sample barcodes and UMIs by 5'RACE using constant-segment primers. TCRdb itself ran the 5' RACE reads through MiXCR, one entry per CDR3 protein. The sample has about 390,000 distinct CDR3 sequences, more than 15% seen once. To note about this clonotype: Its antigen is still unknown.

This sequence was found in a man between 18 and 29 years old who had mild COVID-19 (a few samples of this study predate the infection). Cell type and time point are not known. The sample taken for sequencing was PBMCs or a T cell subset sorted from them (not recorded which).

The CDR3 DNA reads as TGCAGTGCTAGGTCTGACAGGGGTGACGATGGCTACACCTTC. This sequence encodes CSARSDRGDDGYTF. The chain combines TRBV20-1 with TRBJ1-2; 8 bases are shared with TRBD1. Trimming removed 3 bases from V and 6 bases from J; junction bases left unmatched: 9. The CDR3 runs to 14 residues. The germline CDR1 and CDR2 sequences are DFQATT and SNEGSKA (reference sequence).